A selection of T cell receptor beta chains follows, all from one sample in a study of control samples from healthy donors and cancer patients. The repertoire was sequenced with immunoSEQ multiplex PCR; TCRdb's copy has only in-frame clones and lacks some. The repertoire holds about 82,000 clones, 70% to 90% seen once, with around 18% in the top ten. The sample consisted of blood. Receptor source: a man aged 50 to 60 in good health. Each CDR3 is given with its conserved first and last residue. The D gene is left open where the match is weak. Expanded clones are given a class, and other clones once, few, many or no size at all.

>-|TRBJ2-7|-|TRBV3-1/TRBV3-2
CASSQSYREDNEQYF
TGTGCCAGCAGCCAATCGTACAGGGAGGACAACGAGCAGTACTTC
>-|TRBJ2-5|-|TRBV6-1
CASSEVGQETQYF
TGTGCCAGCAGTGAGGTCGGACAAGAGACCCAGTACTTC
>-|TRBJ1-2|-|TRBV7-3
CASSLGAMGGYTF
TGTGCCAGCAGCTTAGGGGCCATGGGTGGCTACACCTTC
>-|TRBJ2-2|TRBD1|TRBV11-3
CASSLGWSTGDTGELFF
TGTGCCAGCAGCTTAGGATGGTCAACAGGGGACACCGGGGAGCTGTTTTTT
>-|TRBJ2-3|-|TRBV11-3
CASSLRLATDTQYF
TGTGCCAGCAGCTTACGGCTAGCCACAGATACGCAGTATTTT
>-|TRBJ2-1|-|TRBV29-1
CSVESGATANEQFF
TGCAGCGTTGAATCTGGCGCAACTGCGAATGAGCAGTTCTTC
>-|TRBJ2-1|TRBD1|TRBV5-6
CASSLLGDSYNEQFF
TGTGCCAGCAGCTTGCTTGGGGACAGCTACAATGAGCAGTTCTTC
>-|TRBJ2-1|TRBD1|TRBV24-1
CATQQGYNEQFF
TGTGCCACCCAACAGGGGTACAATGAGCAGTTCTTC
>-|TRBJ2-3|TRBD2|TRBV11-2
CASSLGGDGAGYF
TGTGCCAGCAGCCTCGGGGGGGACGGTGCTGGGTATTTT
>-|TRBJ1-6|-|TRBV9
CASSVGDDSNSPLHF
TGTGCCAGCAGCGTAGGGGATGACAGTAATTCACCCCTCCACTTT
>once|TRBJ2-7|-|TRBV18
CASSPTADDYEQYF
TGTGCCAGCTCACCAACGGCCGATGACTACGAGCAGTACTTC
>-|TRBJ2-1|TRBD2|TRBV7-2
CASSLGLAPSYEQFF
TGTGCCAGCAGCTTAGGACTAGCCCCCTCCTATGAGCAGTTCTTC
>once|TRBJ2-7|-|TRBV29-1
CSVQADYYEQYF
TGCAGCGTTCAAGCGGACTACTACGAGCAGTACTTC
>few|TRBJ2-3|-|TRBV5-4
CASSLIAGNTDTQYF
TGTGCCAGCAGCTTGATTGCGGGAAACACAGATACGCAGTATTTT
>-|TRBJ1-4|TRBD1|TRBV6-5
CASSLGQGNEKLFF
TGTGCCAGCAGCCTGGGACAGGGTAATGAAAAACTGTTTTTT
>few|TRBJ2-1|-|TRBV4-1
CASSQVQSPHEQFF
TGCGCCAGCAGCCAAGTTCAAAGCCCCCATGAGCAGTTCTTC
>-|TRBJ1-4|TRBD1|TRBV9
CASGSQGAAGKLFF
TGTGCCAGTGGATCACAGGGGGCCGCGGGGAAACTGTTTTTT
>-|TRBJ2-7|-|TRBV30
CAWSIGPLYEQYF
TGTGCCTGGAGTATCGGGCCCCTCTACGAGCAGTACTTC
>-|TRBJ1-3|-|TRBV9
CASSGTVSGNTIYF
TGTGCCAGCAGTGGGACGGTCTCTGGAAACACCATATATTTT
>-|TRBJ2-7|-|TRBV30
CAWSRQGSYEQYF
TGTGCCTGGAGCCGGCAGGGATCCTACGAGCAGTACTTC
>-|TRBJ1-1|-|TRBV27
CASSLSGIYTEAFF
TGTGCCAGCAGTTTATCGGGGATATACACTGAAGCTTTCTTT
>-|TRBJ2-2|-|TRBV7-9
CASSPVGLQISTGELFF
TGTGCCAGCAGCCCGGTCGGCCTACAGATTAGCACCGGGGAGCTGTTTTTT
>-|TRBJ2-1|TRBD1|TRBV13
CASSFSGTGGFEQFF
TGTGCCAGCAGCTTCTCCGGGACAGGGGGCTTTGAGCAGTTCTTC
>-|TRBJ2-3|-|TRBV11-3
CASSLGPGSTDTQYF
TGTGCCAGCAGCTTAGGGCCGGGGAGCACAGATACGCAGTATTTT
>-|TRBJ1-2|-|TRBV18
CASSPVKGSNYGYTF
TGTGCCAGCTCACCAGTGAAGGGATCTAACTATGGCTACACCTTC
>-|TRBJ2-2|TRBD2|TRBV2
CASSENSRGGRDGELFF
TGTGCCAGCAGTGAGAACTCGCGGGGGGGCCGAGACGGGGAGCTGTTTTTT
>-|TRBJ1-2|-|TRBV19
CATYQGPPLNYGYTF
TGTGCCACATATCAGGGCCCACCTCTTAACTATGGCTACACCTTC
>-|TRBJ2-3|-|TRBV4-1
CASSYGTPPDTQYF
TGCGCCAGCAGCTACGGGACTCCGCCAGATACGCAGTATTTT
>-|TRBJ1-5|-|TRBV6-1
CASSEVQGQPQHF
TGTGCCAGCAGTGAAGTGCAGGGCCAGCCCCAGCATTTT
>-|TRBJ2-1|TRBD1|TRBV6-5
CASKPPGTAKWQFF
TGTGCCAGCAAACCCCCCGGGACAGCTAAATGGCAGTTCTTC
>-|TRBJ1-1|TRBD1|TRBV25-1
CASCRRQGGLSTEAFF
TGTGCCAGCTGCCGCAGACAGGGGGGGTTGAGCACTGAAGCTTTCTTT
>-|TRBJ2-7|TRBD1|TRBV29-1
CSVEEEGGASYEQYF
TGCAGCGTTGAGGAGGAAGGGGGCGCAAGCTACGAGCAGTACTTC
>-|TRBJ1-3|-|TRBV9
CASSVDTDGNTIYF
TGTGCCAGCAGCGTAGACACGGATGGAAACACCATATATTTT
>-|TRBJ1-6|-|TRBV6-2/TRBV6-3
CASSSPRGDNSPLHF
TGTGCCAGCAGTTCGCCTCGAGGCGATAATTCACCCCTCCACTTT
>-|TRBJ1-2|-|TRBV6-5
CASKYTSAGGYTF
TGTGCCAGCAAATATACGTCGGCGGGTGGCTACACCTTC
>-|TRBJ1-1|-|TRBV19
CASRTVTEAFF
TGTGCCAGTAGGACAGTCACTGAAGCTTTCTTT
>-|TRBJ1-2|-|TRBV24-1
CATSDAGVYGYTF
TGTGCCACCAGTGATGCCGGGGTTTATGGCTACACCTTC
>few|TRBJ2-7|TRBD2|TRBV6-4
CASSDVPRLAGVSLVPYEQYF
TGTGCCAGCAGTGACGTTCCTCGGCTAGCGGGAGTCTCGCTGGTCCCCTACGAGCAGTACTTC
>-|TRBJ1-2|-|TRBV6-5
CASSYGWGGVYGYTF
TGTGCCAGCAGTTACGGATGGGGAGGGGTCTATGGCTACACCTTC
>-|TRBJ1-5|TRBD1|TRBV10-2
CATSGTGIEQPQHF
TGCGCCACCTCCGGGACAGGGATTGAGCAGCCCCAGCATTTT
>-|TRBJ1-5|-|TRBV5-8
CASSFSGQINQPQHF
TGTGCCAGCAGCTTTTCGGGGCAGATAAATCAGCCCCAGCATTTT
>-|TRBJ1-5|-|TRBV5-6
CASSLDGREDQPQHF
TGTGCCAGCAGCTTAGATGGTAGGGAGGATCAGCCCCAGCATTTT
>-|TRBJ1-6|-|TRBV4-2
CASSQDALYGGRAPLHF
TGTGCCAGCAGCCAAGATGCCCTCTATGGGGGGCGAGCACCCCTCCACTTT
>-|TRBJ2-1|TRBD2|TRBV24-1
CATSDTGTREADEQFF
TGTGCCACCAGTGATACCGGGACTAGAGAAGCGGATGAGCAGTTCTTC
>-|TRBJ2-2|-|TRBV6-6
CASSPLNTGELFF
TGTGCCAGCAGCCCCCTTAACACCGGGGAGCTGTTTTTT
>-|TRBJ1-3|-|TRBV3-1/TRBV3-2
CASSLIGTATSSFGNTIYF
TGTGCCAGCAGCCTTATAGGGACGGCTACCTCTTCGTTTGGAAACACCATATATTTT
>-|TRBJ1-1|-|TRBV7-2
CASSLRHLPEAFF
TGTGCCAGCAGCTTGCGACACCTCCCTGAAGCTTTCTTT
>-|TRBJ2-5|TRBD2|TRBV5-1
CASSLLAGEETQYF
TGCGCCAGCAGCCTACTAGCGGGGGAAGAGACCCAGTACTTC
>-|TRBJ1-2|TRBD1|TRBV6-6
CASTLTGNHGYTF
TGTGCCAGCACCCTGACAGGGAATCATGGCTACACCTTC
>-|TRBJ1-2|-|TRBV7-3
CASSKSGGDVYGYTF
TGTGCCAGCAGTAAGTCGGGGGGCGACGTCTATGGCTACACCTTC